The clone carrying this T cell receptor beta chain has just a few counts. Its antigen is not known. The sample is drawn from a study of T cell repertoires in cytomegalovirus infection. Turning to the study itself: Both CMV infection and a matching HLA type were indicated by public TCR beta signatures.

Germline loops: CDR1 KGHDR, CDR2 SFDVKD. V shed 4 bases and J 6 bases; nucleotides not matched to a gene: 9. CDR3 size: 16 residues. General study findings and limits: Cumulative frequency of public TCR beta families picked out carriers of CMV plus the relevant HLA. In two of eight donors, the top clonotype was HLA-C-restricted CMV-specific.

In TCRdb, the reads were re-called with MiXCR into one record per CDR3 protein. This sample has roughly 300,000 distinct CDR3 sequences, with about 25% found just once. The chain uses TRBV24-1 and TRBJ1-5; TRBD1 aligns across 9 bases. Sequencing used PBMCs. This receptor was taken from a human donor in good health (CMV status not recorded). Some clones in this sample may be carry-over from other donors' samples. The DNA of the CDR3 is TGTGCCACCAGTGAAGGACCGGACAGGGGAAGTCAGCCCCAGCATTTT. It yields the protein CATSEGPDRGSQPQHF.